This T cell receptor (beta chain) was observed in a study of blood T cell repertoires in COVID-19. Study overall: The cDNA or gDNA used as material had been derived from T cells, B-cell-depleted T cells, or PBMCs.

Per the original methods: Nucleated cell number was recorded as an estimate derived from reference gene primer amplification. Clones were sequenced by immunoSEQ multiplex PCR, and TCRdb holds only the in-frame ones, with some missing. The V and J calls and clone size are taken from that table; D and trimming were inferred from the DNA. The table shows 350,000 to 500,000 clones, with about 88% occurring only once. Trimming cost V 7 bases and J 7 bases, with 17 bases left between them. The CDR3 is 15 amino acids. Germline V lookup: CDR1 LGHDT, CDR2 YNNKEL (reference sequence). This clone showed up just once. Which cohort a participant joined came from the clinical history participants gave. Exposed participants came across a COVID-19 case within 2 weeks before study entry.

The receptor was isolated from a woman under 30 who had been exposed to COVID-19. V and J are TRBV3-1 (or the pseudogene TRBV3-2) and TRBJ1-6; perhaps TRBD1 as D (6 bases). The sequencing input was PBMCs or T cells enriched from blood (not recorded which). DNA for the CDR3: TGTGCCAGCACCAAGGTGGGGACATCGAATTCACCCCTCCACTTT. Its translation is CASTKVGTSNSPLHF.